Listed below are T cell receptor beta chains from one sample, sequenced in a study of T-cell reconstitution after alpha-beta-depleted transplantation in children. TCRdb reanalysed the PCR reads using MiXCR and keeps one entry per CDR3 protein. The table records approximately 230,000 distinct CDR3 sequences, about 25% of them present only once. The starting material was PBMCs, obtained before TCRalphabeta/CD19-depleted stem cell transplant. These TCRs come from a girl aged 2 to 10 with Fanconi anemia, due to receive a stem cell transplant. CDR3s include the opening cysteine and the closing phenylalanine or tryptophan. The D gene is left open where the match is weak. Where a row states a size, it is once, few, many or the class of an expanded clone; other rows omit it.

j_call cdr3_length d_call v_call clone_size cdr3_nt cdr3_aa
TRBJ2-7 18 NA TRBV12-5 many TGTGCTAGTGGTTTACCCCACCTGCCCCCGGGACAAGATTACGAGCAGTACTTC CASGLPHLPPGQDYEQYF
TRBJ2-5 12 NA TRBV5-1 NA TGCGCCAGCAGCGTGTACCAAGAGACCCAGTACTTC CASSVYQETQYF
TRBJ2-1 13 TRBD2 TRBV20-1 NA TGCAGTGCCACCCCTAGCGGGAGGGTTTGGCAGTTCTTC CSATPSGRVWQFF
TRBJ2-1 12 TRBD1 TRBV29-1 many TGCAGCGTTGGACAGGGCCTGAATGAGCAGTTCTTC CSVGQGLNEQFF
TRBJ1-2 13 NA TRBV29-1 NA TGCAGCGTTGATGTAGGGATAAACTATGGCTACACCTTC CSVDVGINYGYTF
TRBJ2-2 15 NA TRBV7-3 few TGTGCCAGCAGCGCCCACACAGCGAACACCGGGGAGCTGTTTTTT CASSAHTANTGELFF
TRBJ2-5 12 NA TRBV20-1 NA TGCAGTGCTACCAGACTCCAAGAGACCCAGTACTTC CSATRLQETQYF
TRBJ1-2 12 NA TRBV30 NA TGTGCCTGGAGTGTCACCGCTTATGGCTACACCTTC CAWSVTAYGYTF
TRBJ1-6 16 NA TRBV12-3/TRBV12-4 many TGTGCCAGCAGTTTCTTTTTGGGGGCTAGCGGTTCACCCCTCCACTTT CASSFFLGASGSPLHF
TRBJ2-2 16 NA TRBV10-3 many TGTGCCATCAGTGAGTCTACGTTATGGGACACCGGGGAGCTGTTTTTT CAISESTLWDTGELFF
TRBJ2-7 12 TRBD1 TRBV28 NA TGTGCCAGCAGAGAACAGGGGGGCGAGCAGTACTTC CASREQGGEQYF